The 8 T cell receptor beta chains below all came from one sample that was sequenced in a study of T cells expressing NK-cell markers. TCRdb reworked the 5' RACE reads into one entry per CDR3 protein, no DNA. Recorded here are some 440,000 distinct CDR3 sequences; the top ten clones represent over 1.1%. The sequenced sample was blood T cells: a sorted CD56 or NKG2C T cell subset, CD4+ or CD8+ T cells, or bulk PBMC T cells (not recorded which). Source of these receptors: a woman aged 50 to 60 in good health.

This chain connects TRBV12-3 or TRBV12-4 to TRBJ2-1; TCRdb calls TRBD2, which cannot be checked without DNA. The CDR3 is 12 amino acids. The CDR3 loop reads CASSYYRDEQFF.

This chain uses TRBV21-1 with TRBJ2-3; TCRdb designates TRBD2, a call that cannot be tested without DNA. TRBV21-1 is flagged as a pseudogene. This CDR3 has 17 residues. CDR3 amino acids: CASSKKGKRESTDTQYF.

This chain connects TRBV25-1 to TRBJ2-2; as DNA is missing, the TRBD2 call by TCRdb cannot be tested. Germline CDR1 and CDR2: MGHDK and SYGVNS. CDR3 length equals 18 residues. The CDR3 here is CASSESGALAGVEGELFF.

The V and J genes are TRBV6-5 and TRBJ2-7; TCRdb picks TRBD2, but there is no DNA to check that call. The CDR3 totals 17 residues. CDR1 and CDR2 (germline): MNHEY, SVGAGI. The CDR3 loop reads CASSNGGLAGRTYEQYF.

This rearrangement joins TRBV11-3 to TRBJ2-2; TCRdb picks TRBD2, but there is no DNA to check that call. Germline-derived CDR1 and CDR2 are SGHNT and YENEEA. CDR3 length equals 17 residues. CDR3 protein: CASSLDRLAGSTGELFF.

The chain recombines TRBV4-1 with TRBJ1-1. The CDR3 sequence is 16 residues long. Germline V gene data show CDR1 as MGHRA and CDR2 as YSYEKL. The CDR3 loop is CASSQGGGRGTTEAFF.

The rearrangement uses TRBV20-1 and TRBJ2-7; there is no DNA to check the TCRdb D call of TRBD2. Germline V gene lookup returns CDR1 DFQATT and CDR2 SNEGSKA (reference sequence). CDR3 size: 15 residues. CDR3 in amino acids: CSARSGTSGSHEQYF.

The CDR3 loop reads CASSPRGQMNTGELFF. The V gene is TRBV5-1, the J gene TRBJ2-2; TCRdb's D call of TRBD1 is untestable without DNA. The CDR3 contains 16 residues. CDR1 SGHRS and CDR2 YFSETQ come from the germline V gene.